This is a list of T cell receptor beta chains from one sample in a study of blood T cell repertoires in COVID-19. TCRdb's copy holds only in-frame clones and misses some; the assay was immunoSEQ multiplex PCR. The sample lists about 91,000 clones; 77% were seen once. The material sequenced was peripheral blood. These receptors all come from a woman older than 75 with acute or convalescent COVID-19. Each CDR3 is given with its conserved first and last residue. D genes are given only for firm matches. Where a row states a size, it is once, few, many or the class of an expanded clone; other rows omit it.

>-|TRBV21-1|-|TRBJ1-2
TGTGCCACCGGACACAGGGATGGCTACACCTTC
CATGHRDGYTF
>-|TRBV10-3|many|TRBJ2-5
TGTGCCACCGCGGGCGGAGCCCAAGAGACCCAGTACTTC
CATAGGAQETQYF
>-|TRBV7-6|-|TRBJ1-3
TGTGCCAGCAGCCCTCGGACTTCGCACCCCATCTCTGGAAACACCATATATTTT
CASSPRTSHPISGNTIYF
>TRBD1|TRBV19|-|TRBJ1-4
TGTGCCAGTAGGGACAGGGGCTCAAATGAAAAACTGTTTTTT
CASRDRGSNEKLFF
>-|TRBV5-1|once|TRBJ1-6
TGCGCCAGCAGCTTGGCCCTCGCAGCGAGCTCCTATAATTCACCCCTCCACTTT
CASSLALAASSYNSPLHF
>-|TRBV11-2|-|TRBJ1-1
TGTGCCAGCAGCTTAGATCCCCTTAACACTGAAGCTTTCTTT
CASSLDPLNTEAFF
>TRBD1|TRBV18|once|TRBJ1-5
TGTGCCAGCTCAACGGGACAGGGGGAGCAGCCCCAGCATTTT
CASSTGQGEQPQHF
>-|TRBV30|-|TRBJ1-2
TGTGCCTGGAGGCCCCGGGGGGGAGCTAACTATGGCTACACCTTC
CAWRPRGGANYGYTF
>TRBD1|TRBV30|-|TRBJ2-7
TGTGCCTGGAGGACAGGGGGCTCACCGTACACCGAGCAGTACTTC
CAWRTGGSPYTEQYF
>-|TRBV30|-|TRBJ1-3
TGTGCCTGGAGTCCTCGGGGGAGCTCTGGAAACACCATATATTTT
CAWSPRGSSGNTIYF
>TRBD2|TRBV7-3|-|TRBJ2-1
TGTGCCAGCAGCTTAATTGGGACTATCGCCTACAATGAGCAGTTCTTC
CASSLIGTIAYNEQFF
>-|TRBV5-4|-|TRBJ1-1
TGTGCCAGCAGCTTGTCCCAGGGGAACACTGAAGCTTTCTTT
CASSLSQGNTEAFF
>TRBD1|TRBV5-1|-|TRBJ2-1
TGCGCCAGCAGCTTGGACCAACAGGGGCTAAATGAGCAGTTCTTC
CASSLDQQGLNEQFF
>-|TRBV7-2|-|TRBJ2-7
TGTGCCAGCAGCCCAAGTGGGCAGAACTACGAGCAGTACTTC
CASSPSGQNYEQYF
>-|TRBV2|-|TRBJ2-3
TGTGCCAGCAGTCAGGAAGCAGCGCAGTATTTT
CASSQEAAQYF
>-|TRBV19|-|TRBJ1-5
TGTGCCAGTAGTACCTCGGGACAGCCCCAGCATTTT
CASSTSGQPQHF
>-|TRBV7-2|-|TRBJ2-7
TGTGCCAGCAGGGACGCAGGGGGGTACGAGCAGTACTTC
CASRDAGGYEQYF
>-|TRBV7-3|once|TRBJ2-1
TGTGCCAGCAGCTCCTTAGGACAGGCCGGGACTAGGCGGCTCGGTGAGCAGTTCTTC
CASSSLGQAGTRRLGEQFF
>TRBD2|TRBV2|-|TRBJ2-5
TGTGCCAGCGGTATACAGCGGGGGGAGACCCAGTACTTC
CASGIQRGETQYF
>TRBD1|TRBV28|-|TRBJ1-2
TGTGCCAGCAGTTTAGGGACAGGGGGCTATGGCTACACCTTC
CASSLGTGGYGYTF
>-|TRBV6-5|-|TRBJ1-1
TGTGCCAGCAGTTCCCCCGACAGAGTGAACACTGAAGCTTTCTTT
CASSSPDRVNTEAFF
>-|TRBV4-3|-|TRBJ1-2
TGCGCCAGCAGCCAAGATCGGGGGTCCTATGGCTACACCTTC
CASSQDRGSYGYTF
>TRBD2|TRBV27|-|TRBJ2-5
TGTGCCAGCAGCGTAGGGACTAGCGGTTTAGGTGAGACCCAGTACTTC
CASSVGTSGLGETQYF
>-|TRBV6-5|-|TRBJ1-1
TGTGCCAGCAGCCTAACAGAGAACACTGAAGCTTTCTTT
CASSLTENTEAFF
>TRBD1|TRBV7-3|-|TRBJ1-1
TGTGCCAGCAGCCCACACGACAGGGCTGTGAACACTGAAGCTTTCTTT
CASSPHDRAVNTEAFF
>TRBD1|TRBV27|few|TRBJ1-2
TGTGCCAGCAGCCCTGGACAGGAGAGATCCTACACCTTC
CASSPGQERSYTF
>-|TRBV9|once|TRBJ1-4
TGTGCCAGCAGCCCCGGGGGGATGGGTGAAAAACTGTTTTTT
CASSPGGMGEKLFF
>-|TRBV29-1|once|TRBJ2-3
TGCAGCGTTGACAGGGTTGGGGATACGCAGTATTTT
CSVDRVGDTQYF
>TRBD1|TRBV13|-|TRBJ1-4
TGTGCCAGCAGCCCTCGACAGGGGCTAAATGAAAAACTGTTTTTT
CASSPRQGLNEKLFF
>TRBD1|TRBV3-1/TRBV3-2|once|TRBJ1-1
TGTGCCAGCAGCCAAGGTGGGACAGGGAAGGAGAACACTGAAGCTTTCTTT
CASSQGGTGKENTEAFF
>-|TRBV5-8|-|TRBJ1-3
TGTGCCAGCAGCTTTCACACTGGAAACACCATATATTTT
CASSFHTGNTIYF
>TRBD1|TRBV18|-|TRBJ1-1
TGTGCCAGCTCACCATTCCGGGACAGTCGATTTGGGGCTTTCTTT
CASSPFRDSRFGAFF
>TRBD2|TRBV7-2|-|TRBJ2-7
TGTGCCAGCAGCTTAGGGGACCCGGGGGGCTACGAGCAGTACTTC
CASSLGDPGGYEQYF
>-|TRBV23-1|-|TRBJ1-4
TGCGCCAGCAGTCAATCCGGGAGGGGGAATGAAAAACTGTTTTTT
CASSQSGRGNEKLFF
>-|TRBV19|many|TRBJ1-2
TGTGCCAGTAGTACCAGGGAGGGAGGCTACACCTTC
CASSTREGGYTF
>-|TRBV20-1|-|TRBJ2-5
TGCAGTGCTCCGCGAGAGACCCAGTACTTC
CSAPRETQYF
>-|TRBV6-9|-|TRBJ1-6
TGTGCCAGCAGTTCCCCCGGGGCCTATAATTCACCCCTCCACTTT
CASSSPGAYNSPLHF
>TRBD2|TRBV9|-|TRBJ2-1
TGTGCCAGCAGCATACAGACTAGCGGGGCCTACAATGAGCAGTTCTTC
CASSIQTSGAYNEQFF
>-|TRBV27|-|TRBJ2-3
TGTGCCAGCAGCCCCTCGGGGATCACAGATACGCAGTATTTT
CASSPSGITDTQYF
>-|TRBV6-5|-|TRBJ1-5
TGTGCCAGCAGCAACGGGGAATATCAGCCCCAGCATTTT
CASSNGEYQPQHF
>-|TRBV7-6|-|TRBJ2-1
TGTGCCAGCAGCCTAGGGGGACTGCGGGGGCAGTACAATGAGCAGTTCTTC
CASSLGGLRGQYNEQFF
>TRBD1|TRBV7-2|-|TRBJ1-2
TGTGCCAGCAGGACAGGGGGCGGGAACCTCTATGGCTACACCTTC
CASRTGGGNLYGYTF